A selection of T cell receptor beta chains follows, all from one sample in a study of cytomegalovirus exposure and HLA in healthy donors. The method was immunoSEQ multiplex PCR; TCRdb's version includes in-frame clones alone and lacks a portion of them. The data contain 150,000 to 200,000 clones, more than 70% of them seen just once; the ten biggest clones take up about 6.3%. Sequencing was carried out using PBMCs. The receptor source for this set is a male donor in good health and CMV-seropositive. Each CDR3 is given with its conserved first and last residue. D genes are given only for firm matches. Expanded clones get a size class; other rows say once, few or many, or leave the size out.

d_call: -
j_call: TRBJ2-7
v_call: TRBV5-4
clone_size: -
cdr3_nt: TGTGCCAGCAGCCTACCCGGTGTGCAGGGTCGGGACGAGCAGTACTTC
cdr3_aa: CASSLPGVQGRDEQYF

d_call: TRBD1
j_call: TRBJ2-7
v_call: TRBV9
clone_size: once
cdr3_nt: TGTGCCAGCAGCGGAGGGACAGGGGGATACGAGCAGTACTTC
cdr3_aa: CASSGGTGGYEQYF

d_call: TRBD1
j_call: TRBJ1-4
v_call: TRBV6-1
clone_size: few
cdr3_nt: TGTGCCAGTGAGACAGGGGCTGGAGAAAAACTGTTTTTT
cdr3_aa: CASETGAGEKLFF

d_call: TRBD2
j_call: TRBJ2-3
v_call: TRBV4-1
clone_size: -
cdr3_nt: TGCGCCAGCAGCTCACGCGGGAGGATTGCAGATACGCAGTATTTT
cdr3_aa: CASSSRGRIADTQYF

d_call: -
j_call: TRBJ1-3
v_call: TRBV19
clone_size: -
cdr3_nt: TGTGCCAGTAAAGTCACCCCTCAGGGAAACACCATATATTTT
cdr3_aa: CASKVTPQGNTIYF

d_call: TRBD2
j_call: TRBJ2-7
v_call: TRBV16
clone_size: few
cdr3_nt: TGTGCCAGCAGCCGATCACGGTCGGGGGGCTCCTACGAGCAGTACTTC
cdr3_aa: CASSRSRSGGSYEQYF

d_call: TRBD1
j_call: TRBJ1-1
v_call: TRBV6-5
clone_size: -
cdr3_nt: TGTGCCAGCAGTTACGAATCGGGACAGGGGAACACTGAAGCTTTCTTT
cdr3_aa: CASSYESGQGNTEAFF

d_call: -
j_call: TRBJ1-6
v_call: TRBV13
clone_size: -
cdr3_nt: TGTGCCAGCAGCTTAGCGGGGGGGCGAGATAATTCACCCCTCCACTTT
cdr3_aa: CASSLAGGRDNSPLHF

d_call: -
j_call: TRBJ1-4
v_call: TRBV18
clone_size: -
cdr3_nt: TGTGCCAGCTCACCACTTACCGGGGGAAATGAAAAACTGTTTTTT
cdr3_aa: CASSPLTGGNEKLFF

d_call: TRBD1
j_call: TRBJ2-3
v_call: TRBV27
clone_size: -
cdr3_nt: TGTGCCAGCCTGAACCGACAGGGGAGCACAGATACGCAGTATTTT
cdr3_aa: CASLNRQGSTDTQYF

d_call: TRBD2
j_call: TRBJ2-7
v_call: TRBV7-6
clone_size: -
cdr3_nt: TGTGCCAGCAGCACGCGGGCCGGGACTAGCGGGAGGGCCAGAGCCTACGAGCAGTACTTC
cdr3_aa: CASSTRAGTSGRARAYEQYF

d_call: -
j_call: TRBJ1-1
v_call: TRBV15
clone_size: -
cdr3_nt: TGTGCCACCAGCAGATATCGGGAGGTTGGGGAGGGGGACACTGAAGCTTTCTTT
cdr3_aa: CATSRYREVGEGDTEAFF

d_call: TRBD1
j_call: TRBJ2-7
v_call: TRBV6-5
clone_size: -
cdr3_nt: TGTGCCAGCAGTCGCGGGACAGGGGGCTACGAGCAGTACTTC
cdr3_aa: CASSRGTGGYEQYF

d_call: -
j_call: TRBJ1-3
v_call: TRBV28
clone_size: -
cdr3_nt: TGTGCCAGCAGCCCAGGGTCTAACTCTGGAAACACCATATATTTT
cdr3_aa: CASSPGSNSGNTIYF

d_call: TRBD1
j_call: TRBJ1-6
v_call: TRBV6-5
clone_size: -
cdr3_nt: TGTGCCAGCAGCCGACAGGGTGGTAATTCACCCCTCCACTTT
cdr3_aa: CASSRQGGNSPLHF

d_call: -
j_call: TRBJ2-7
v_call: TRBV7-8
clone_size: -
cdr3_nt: TGTGCCAGCAGCTTAGGAAGTGGGGCGACCTACGAGCAGTACTTC
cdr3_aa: CASSLGSGATYEQYF

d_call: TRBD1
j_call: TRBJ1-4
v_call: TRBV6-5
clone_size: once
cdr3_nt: TGTGCCAGCAGCCGGGACAGCGGAAAACTGTTTTTT
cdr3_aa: CASSRDSGKLFF

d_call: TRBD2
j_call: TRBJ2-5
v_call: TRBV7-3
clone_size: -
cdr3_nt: TGTGCCAGCAGCCCCCGGGACTATCTAGAGACCCAGTACTTC
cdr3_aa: CASSPRDYLETQYF

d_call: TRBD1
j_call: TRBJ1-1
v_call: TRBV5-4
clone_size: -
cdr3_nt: TGTGCCAGCAGCTACGCGACAGGGGCGAACACTGAAGCTTTCTTT
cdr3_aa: CASSYATGANTEAFF

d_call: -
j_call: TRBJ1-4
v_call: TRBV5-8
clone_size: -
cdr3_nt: TGTGCCAGCAGCTTGGGTCAGGGCGCCCCTAATGAAAAACTGTTTTTT
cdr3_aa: CASSLGQGAPNEKLFF

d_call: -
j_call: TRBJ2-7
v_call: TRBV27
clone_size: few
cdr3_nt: TGTGCCAGCAGTATGGAGATGATAGGATACGAGCAGTACTTC
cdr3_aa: CASSMEMIGYEQYF

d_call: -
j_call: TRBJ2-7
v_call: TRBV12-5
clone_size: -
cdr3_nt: TGTGCTAGTGGTTTGGCTCCTAGGCGGGGCTCCTACGAGCAGTACTTC
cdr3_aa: CASGLAPRRGSYEQYF

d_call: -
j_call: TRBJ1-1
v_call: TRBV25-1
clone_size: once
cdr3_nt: TGTGCCAGCAGTGACGTACCATTTGGGGCGGCTTTCTTT
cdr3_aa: CASSDVPFGAAFF

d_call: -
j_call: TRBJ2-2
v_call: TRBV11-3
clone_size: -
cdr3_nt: TGTGCCAGCAGCTCCAGACAGGGAGGTGTTACCGGGGAGCTGTTTTTT
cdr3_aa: CASSSRQGGVTGELFF

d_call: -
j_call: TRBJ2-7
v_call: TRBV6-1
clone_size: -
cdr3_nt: TGTGCCAGCAGTGAAAAAGGGACTCCACCCCACGAGCAGTACTTC
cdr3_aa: CASSEKGTPPHEQYF

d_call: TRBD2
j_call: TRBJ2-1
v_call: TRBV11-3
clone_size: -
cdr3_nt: TGTGCCAGCAGCCAGGCGGTTAACGGGGGGGCTGGTGAGCAGTTCTTC
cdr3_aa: CASSQAVNGGAGEQFF

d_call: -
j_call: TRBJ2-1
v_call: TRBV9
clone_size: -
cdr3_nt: TGTGCCAGCAGCGTAGACAGCTACAATGAGCAGTTCTTC
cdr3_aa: CASSVDSYNEQFF

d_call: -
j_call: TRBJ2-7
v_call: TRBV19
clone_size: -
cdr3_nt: TGTGCCAGTACCGCGGCAGGGGGGTACGAGCAGTACTTC
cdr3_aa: CASTAAGGYEQYF

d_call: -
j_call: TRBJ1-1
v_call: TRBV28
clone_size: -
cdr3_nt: TGTGCCAGCAGTTCTACCCTGAACACTGAAGCTTTCTTT
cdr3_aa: CASSSTLNTEAFF

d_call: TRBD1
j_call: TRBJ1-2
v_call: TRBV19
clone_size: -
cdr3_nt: TGTGCCAGTAGTATAGCCCCTCCGGGACAGGCAAGAGCTAACTATGGCTACACCTTC
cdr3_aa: CASSIAPPGQARANYGYTF

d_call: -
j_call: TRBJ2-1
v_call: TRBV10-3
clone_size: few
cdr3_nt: TGTGCCATCACCCATACTACCCACAATGAGCAGTTCTTC
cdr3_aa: CAITHTTHNEQFF

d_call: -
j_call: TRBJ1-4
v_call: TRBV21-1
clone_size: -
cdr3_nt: TGTGCCATCAGGGGGGCAGATAATGAAAAACTGTTTTTT
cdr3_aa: CAIRGADNEKLFF

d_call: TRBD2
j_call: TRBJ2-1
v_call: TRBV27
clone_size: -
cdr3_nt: TGTGCCAGCAGTTCCTATAGCGGGCCGCCTTACAATGAGCAGTTCTTC
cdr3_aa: CASSSYSGPPYNEQFF

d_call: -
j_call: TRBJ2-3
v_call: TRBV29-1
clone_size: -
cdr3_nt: TGCAGCGTTATAGGCACAGATACGCAGTATTTT
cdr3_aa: CSVIGTDTQYF

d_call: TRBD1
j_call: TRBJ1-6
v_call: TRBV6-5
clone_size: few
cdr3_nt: TGTGCCAGCTTAACCCGACAGGGCACTAATTCACCCCTCCACTTT
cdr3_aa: CASLTRQGTNSPLHF

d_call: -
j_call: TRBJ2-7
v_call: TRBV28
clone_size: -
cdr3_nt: TGTGCCAGCAGTGATAGGGGTCTCTCCTACGAGCAGTACTTC
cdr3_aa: CASSDRGLSYEQYF

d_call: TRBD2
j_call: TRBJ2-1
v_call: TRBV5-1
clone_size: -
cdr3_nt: TGCGCCAGCAGCAAGGGAGCGGGAGTGACCTACAATGAGCAGTTCTTC
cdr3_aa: CASSKGAGVTYNEQFF

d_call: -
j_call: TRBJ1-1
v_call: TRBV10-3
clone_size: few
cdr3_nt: TGTGCCATCAGTGACCTCGGGGGAGCTTTCTTT
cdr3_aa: CAISDLGGAFF

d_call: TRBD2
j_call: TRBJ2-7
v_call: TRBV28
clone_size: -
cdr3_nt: TGTGCCAGCAGTTCACGGACTAGCGGGACGTCCCACGAGCAGTACTTC
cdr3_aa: CASSSRTSGTSHEQYF

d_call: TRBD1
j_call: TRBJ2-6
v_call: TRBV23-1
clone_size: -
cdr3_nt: TGCGCCAGCAGTCCGCCGGGACAGGGGGTATACTCTGGGGCCAACGTCCTGACTTTC
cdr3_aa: CASSPPGQGVYSGANVLTF

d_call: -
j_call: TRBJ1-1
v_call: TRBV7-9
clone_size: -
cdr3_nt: TGTGCCAGCAGCCGCCTCGGTACGAACACTGAAGCTTTCTTT
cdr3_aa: CASSRLGTNTEAFF

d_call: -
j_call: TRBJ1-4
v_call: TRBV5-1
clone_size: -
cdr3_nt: TGCGCCAGCAGCTTGGCCTCAACTAATGAAAAACTGTTTTTT
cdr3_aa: CASSLASTNEKLFF

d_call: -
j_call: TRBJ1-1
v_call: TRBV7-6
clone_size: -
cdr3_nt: TGTGCCAGCAGCTTTCGGGGAGATAACACTGAAGCTTTCTTT
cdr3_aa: CASSFRGDNTEAFF

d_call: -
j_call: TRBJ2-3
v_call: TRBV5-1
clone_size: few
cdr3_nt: TGCGCCAGCAGCTTTCCGGGAGAGGATACGCAGTATTTT
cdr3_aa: CASSFPGEDTQYF

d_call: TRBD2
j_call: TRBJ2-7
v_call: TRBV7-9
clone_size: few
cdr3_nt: TGTGCCAGCAGCTTCGGGACTAGCGGGGGCTACGAGCAGTACTTC
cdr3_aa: CASSFGTSGGYEQYF

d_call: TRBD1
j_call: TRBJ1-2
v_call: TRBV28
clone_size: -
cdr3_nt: TGTGCCAGCAGACCGCATCGGACAGGGAGTGGCTACACCTTC
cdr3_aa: CASRPHRTGSGYTF

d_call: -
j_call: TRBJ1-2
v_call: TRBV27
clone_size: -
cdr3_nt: TGTGCCAGCAGTTTATCGGCCAGGCCTAACTATGGCTACACCTTC
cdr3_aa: CASSLSARPNYGYTF

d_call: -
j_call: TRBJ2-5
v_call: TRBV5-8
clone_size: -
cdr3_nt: TGTGCCAGCAGCTTGGCCAGGGGGAGGCAAGAGACCCAGTACTTC
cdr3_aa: CASSLARGRQETQYF

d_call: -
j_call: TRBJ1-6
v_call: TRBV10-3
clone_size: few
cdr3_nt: TGTGCCACAGGAGGGGGGGGCAATTCACCCCTCCACTTT
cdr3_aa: CATGGGGNSPLHF

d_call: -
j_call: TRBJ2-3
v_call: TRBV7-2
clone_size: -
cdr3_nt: TGTGCCAGCGGGAAGACCCCGCCGGCTAGCGGCACAGATACGCAGTATTTT
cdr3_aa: CASGKTPPASGTDTQYF

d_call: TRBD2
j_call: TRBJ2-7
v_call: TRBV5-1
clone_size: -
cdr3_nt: TGCGCCAGCAGCTACAGCGCGGGAGGGACCAGCGAGCAGTACTTC
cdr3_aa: CASSYSAGGTSEQYF

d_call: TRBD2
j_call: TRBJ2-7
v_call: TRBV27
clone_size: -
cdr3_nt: TGTGCCAGCCAAGGGACTAGCGGAAACTACGAGCAGTACTTC
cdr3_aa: CASQGTSGNYEQYF

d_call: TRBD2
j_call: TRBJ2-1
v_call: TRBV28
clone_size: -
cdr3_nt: TGTGCCAGCAAGGCCCTACGGGAGGGCCAAGCGTACAATGAGCAGTTCTTC
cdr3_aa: CASKALREGQAYNEQFF

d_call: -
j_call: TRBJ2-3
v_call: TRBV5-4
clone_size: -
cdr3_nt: TGTGCCAGCGGGGACTCCGCTAGCACAGATACGCAGTATTTT
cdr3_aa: CASGDSASTDTQYF

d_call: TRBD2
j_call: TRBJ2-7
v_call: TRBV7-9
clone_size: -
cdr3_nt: TGTTCCAGCAGCTCCCCCCGGGCGGGAGCCTACGAGCAGTACTTC
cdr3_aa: CSSSSPRAGAYEQYF

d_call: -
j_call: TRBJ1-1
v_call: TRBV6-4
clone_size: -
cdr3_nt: TGTGCCAGCAGTGACTCCTCGGTCGGTACGGGAACTGAAGCTTTCTTT
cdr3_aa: CASSDSSVGTGTEAFF

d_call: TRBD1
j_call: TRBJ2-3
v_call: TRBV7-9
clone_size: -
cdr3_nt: TGTTCCAGCAGCTCCCAGGACAGGGGGCTAGATACGCAGTATTTT
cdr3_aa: CSSSSQDRGLDTQYF

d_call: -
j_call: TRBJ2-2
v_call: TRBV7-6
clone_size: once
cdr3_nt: TGTGCCAGCAGCTTAGAGTCGACAGTGAACACCGGGGAGCTGTTTTTT
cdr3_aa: CASSLESTVNTGELFF